The clone carrying this TCR beta chain was found a few times. The data belong to a study of blood T cell repertoires in COVID-19. The overall study: There were acute and convalescent COVID-19 samples, and they came from the United States, Italy and Spain. The analysed material was cDNA or gDNA that came from T cells, B-cell-depleted T cells, or PBMCs.

Authors' methods: Amplification with reference gene primers provided the estimates of nucleated cell counts. The repertoire was sequenced with immunoSEQ multiplex PCR; TCRdb's copy has only in-frame clones and lacks some. V, J and clone size are taken as reported in that table, and D and trimming were inferred from the DNA itself. The sample lists some 70,000 clones, over 70% occurring once. CDR3 length: 16 amino acids. Trimming at V came to 5 bases and at J to 4 bases, leaving 5 bases not matched to a gene. Looked up from germline, CDR1 is MNHEY and CDR2 is SVGEGT. This clonotype originated in a man in his fifties with active COVID-19. Sequenced: peripheral blood. The chain joins TRBV6-2 or TRBV6-3 to TRBJ2-3; 14 bases match TRBD2. In nucleotides, the CDR3 is TGTGCCAGCAGTCCGACTAGCGGGAGGGCCGCAGATACGCAGTATTTT. This encodes CASSPTSGRAADTQYF.